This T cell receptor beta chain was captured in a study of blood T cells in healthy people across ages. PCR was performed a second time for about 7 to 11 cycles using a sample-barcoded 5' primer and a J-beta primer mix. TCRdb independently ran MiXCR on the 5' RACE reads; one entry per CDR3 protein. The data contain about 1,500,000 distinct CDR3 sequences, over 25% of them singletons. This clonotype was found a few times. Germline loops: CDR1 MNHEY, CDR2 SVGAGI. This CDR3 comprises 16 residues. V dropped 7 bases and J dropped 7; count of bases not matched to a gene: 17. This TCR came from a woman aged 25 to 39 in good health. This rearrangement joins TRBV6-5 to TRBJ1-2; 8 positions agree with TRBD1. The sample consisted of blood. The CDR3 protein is CASTPRTGRISIGYTF. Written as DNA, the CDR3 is TGTGCCAGCACCCCCAGGACAGGGCGTATTTCTATTGGCTACACCTTC.